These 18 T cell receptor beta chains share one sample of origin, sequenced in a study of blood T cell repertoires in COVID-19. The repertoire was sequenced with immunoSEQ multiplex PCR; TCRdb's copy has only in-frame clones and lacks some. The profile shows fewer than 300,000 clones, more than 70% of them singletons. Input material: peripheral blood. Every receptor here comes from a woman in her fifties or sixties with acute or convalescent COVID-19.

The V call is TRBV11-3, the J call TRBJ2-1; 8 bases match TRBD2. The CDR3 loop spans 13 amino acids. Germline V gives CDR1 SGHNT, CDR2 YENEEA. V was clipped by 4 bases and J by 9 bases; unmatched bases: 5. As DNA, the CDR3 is TGTGCCAGCAGCTCGGGGGGGCCGGGTGAGCAGTTCTTC. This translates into CASSSGGPGEQFF. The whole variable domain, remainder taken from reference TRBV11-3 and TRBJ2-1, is EAGVVQSPRYKIIEKKQPVAFWCNPISGHNTLYWYLQNLGQGPELLIRYENEEAVDDSQLPKDRFSAERLKGVDSTLKIQPAELGDSAVYLCASSSGGPGEQFFGPGTRLTVL.

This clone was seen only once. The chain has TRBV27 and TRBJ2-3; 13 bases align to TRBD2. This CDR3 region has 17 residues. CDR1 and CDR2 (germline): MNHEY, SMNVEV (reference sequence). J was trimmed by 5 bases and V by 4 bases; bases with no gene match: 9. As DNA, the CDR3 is TGTGCCAGCAGTTCCCTAGGACTAGCGGGAGTTAAAGATACGCAGTATTTT. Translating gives CASSSLGLAGVKDTQYF.

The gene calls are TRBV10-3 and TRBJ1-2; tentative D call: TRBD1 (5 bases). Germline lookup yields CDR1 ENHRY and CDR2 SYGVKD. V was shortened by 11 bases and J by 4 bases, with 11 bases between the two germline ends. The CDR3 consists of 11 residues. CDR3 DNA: TGTGCCTCTGGGGCCGGCTATGGCTACACCTTC. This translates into CASGAGYGYTF.

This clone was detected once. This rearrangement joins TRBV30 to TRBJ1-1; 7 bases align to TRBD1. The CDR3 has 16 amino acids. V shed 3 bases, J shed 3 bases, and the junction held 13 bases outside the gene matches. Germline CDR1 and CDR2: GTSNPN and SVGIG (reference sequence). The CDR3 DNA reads TGTGCCTGGAGGGGAGGACAGGAACATTTGTACACTGAAGCTTTCTTT. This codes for CAWRGGQEHLYTEAFF.

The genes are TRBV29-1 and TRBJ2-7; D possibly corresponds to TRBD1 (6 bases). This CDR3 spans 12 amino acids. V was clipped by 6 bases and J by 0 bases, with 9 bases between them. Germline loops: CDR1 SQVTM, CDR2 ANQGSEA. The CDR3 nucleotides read TGCAGCGTCCGGGACAACTCCTACGAGCAGTACTTC. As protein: CSVRDNSYEQYF.

DNA of the CDR3: TGTGCCAGCAGCGCCCGGACTAGCGTACAAGAGACCCAGTACTTC. This translates into CASSARTSVQETQYF. This chain connects TRBV13 to TRBJ2-5; 9 bases map to TRBD2. Trimming at V came to 5 bases and at J to 2 bases, leaving 6 bases not matched to a gene. The CDR3 sequence is 15 residues long. Germline V gene data show CDR1 as PRHDT and CDR2 as FYEKMQ (reference sequence).

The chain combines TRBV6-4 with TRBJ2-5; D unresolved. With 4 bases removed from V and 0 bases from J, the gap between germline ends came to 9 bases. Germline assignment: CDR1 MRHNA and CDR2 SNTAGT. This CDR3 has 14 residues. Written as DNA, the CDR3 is TGTGCCAGCAGTGCTAAGGAGTACCAAGAGACCCAGTACTTC. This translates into CASSAKEYQETQYF.

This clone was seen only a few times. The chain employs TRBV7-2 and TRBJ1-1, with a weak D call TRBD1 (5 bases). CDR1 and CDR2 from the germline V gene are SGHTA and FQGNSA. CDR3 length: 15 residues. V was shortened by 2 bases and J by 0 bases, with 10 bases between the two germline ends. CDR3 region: CASSLYRTLNTEAFF. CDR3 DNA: TGTGCCAGCAGCTTATATAGGACATTGAACACTGAAGCTTTCTTT.

The CDR3: CASSVVGAAETQYF. In nucleotides, the CDR3 is TGTGCCAGCAGCGTAGTAGGGGCGGCGGAGACCCAGTACTTC. V is TRBV9 and J is TRBJ2-5, with a tentative D call TRBD1 (5 bases). The V gene lost 0 bases and the J gene lost 5 bases, with 11 bases spanning the gap. Germline CDR1 reads SGDLS; CDR2 reads YYNGEE. This CDR3 is built from 14 residues.

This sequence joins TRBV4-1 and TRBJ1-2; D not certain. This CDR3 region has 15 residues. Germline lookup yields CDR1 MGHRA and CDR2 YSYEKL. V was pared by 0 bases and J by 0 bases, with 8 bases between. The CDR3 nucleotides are TGCGCCAGCAGCCAAGATTTGGTAGCTAACTATGGCTACACCTTC. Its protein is CASSQDLVANYGYTF.

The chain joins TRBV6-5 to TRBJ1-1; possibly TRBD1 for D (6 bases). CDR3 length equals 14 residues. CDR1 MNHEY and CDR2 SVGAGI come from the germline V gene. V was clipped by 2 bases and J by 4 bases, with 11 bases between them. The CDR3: CASSYGGAGTEAFF. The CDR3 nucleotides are TGTGCCAGCAGTTACGGGGGGGCCGGCACTGAAGCTTTCTTT.

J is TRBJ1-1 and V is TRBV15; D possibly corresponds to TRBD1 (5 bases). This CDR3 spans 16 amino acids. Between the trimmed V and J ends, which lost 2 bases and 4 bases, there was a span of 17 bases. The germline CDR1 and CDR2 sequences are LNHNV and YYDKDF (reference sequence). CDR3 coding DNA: TGTGCCACCAGCAGAAATCCCCAGGGTTGGGGCACTGAAGCTTTCTTT. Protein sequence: CATSRNPQGWGTEAFF.

For the CDR3, the DNA is TGCGCCAGCAGCGGGCAGGGACAGGTTCTCGAGCAGTACTTC. Translated: CASSGQGQVLEQYF. This rearrangement joins TRBV5-1 to TRBJ2-7, with 8 bases lining up with TRBD1. The CDR3 extends over 14 amino acids. The trim removed 4 bases at V and 6 bases at J, leaving 9 bases unmatched. The germline gives CDR1 SGHRS, CDR2 YFSETQ.

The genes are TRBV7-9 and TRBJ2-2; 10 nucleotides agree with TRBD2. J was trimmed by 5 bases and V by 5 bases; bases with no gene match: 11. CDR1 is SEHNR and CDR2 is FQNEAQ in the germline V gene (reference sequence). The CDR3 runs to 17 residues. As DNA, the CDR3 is TGTGCCAGCAGCGCCCCTTATAGCGGGAGGCCGACCGGGGAGCTGTTTTTT. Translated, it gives CASSAPYSGRPTGELFF.

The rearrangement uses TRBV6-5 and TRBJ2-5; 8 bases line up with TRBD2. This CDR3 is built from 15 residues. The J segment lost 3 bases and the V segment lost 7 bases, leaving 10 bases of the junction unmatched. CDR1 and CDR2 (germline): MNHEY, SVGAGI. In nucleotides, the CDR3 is TGTGCCAGCACGGGCGAGAGCGGGAGCAAAGAGACCCAGTACTTC. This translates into CASTGESGSKETQYF.

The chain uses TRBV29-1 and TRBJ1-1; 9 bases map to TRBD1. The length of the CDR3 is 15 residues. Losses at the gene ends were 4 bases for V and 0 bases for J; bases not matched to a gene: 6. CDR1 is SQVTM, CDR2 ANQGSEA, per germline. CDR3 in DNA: TGCAGCGTTGTCGGGGACAGGGCCTTGAACACTGAAGCTTTCTTT. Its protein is CSVVGDRALNTEAFF.

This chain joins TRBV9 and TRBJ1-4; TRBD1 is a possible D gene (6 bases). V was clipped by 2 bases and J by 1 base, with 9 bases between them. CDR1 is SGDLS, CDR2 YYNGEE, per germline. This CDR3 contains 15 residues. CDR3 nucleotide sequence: TGTGCCAGCAGCGTGGGCAGGGGAACTAATGAAAAACTGTTTTTT. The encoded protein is CASSVGRGTNEKLFF.

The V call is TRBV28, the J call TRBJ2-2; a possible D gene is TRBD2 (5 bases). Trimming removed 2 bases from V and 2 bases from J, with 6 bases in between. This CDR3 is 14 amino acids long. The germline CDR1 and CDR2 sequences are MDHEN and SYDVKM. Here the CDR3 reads CASSLRGNTGELFF. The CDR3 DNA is TGTGCCAGCAGTTTACGGGGAAACACCGGGGAGCTGTTTTTT.